The text below deals with one TCR beta chain. This CDR3 region has 13 residues. Germline CDR1 reads LNHDA; CDR2 reads SQIVND (reference sequence). V lost 3 bases and J 4 bases, leaving 9 bases between the germline ends. In the authors' workflow: Amplified reference gene primers provided the basis for estimating nucleated cell counts. TCRdb's table, derived via immunoSEQ multiplex PCR, lists solely in-frame clones and lacks some. V, J and clone size reflect that table, while D and trimming were determined from the DNA. The sample contains approximately 250,000 clones, roughly nine tenths of which appear only once. The data stem from a study of blood T cell repertoires in COVID-19. Study summary: Sites in the United States, Italy and Spain provided acute and convalescent COVID-19 samples. Sources were T cells, B-cell-depleted T cells, or PBMCs; the material itself was cDNA or gDNA.

Sequencing was done on a sample of peripheral blood. The TCR was taken from a man aged 35 to 55 with active or convalescent COVID-19. The rearrangement joins TRBV19 to TRBJ1-1; tentative D call: TRBD1 (5 bases). As DNA, the CDR3 is TGTGCCAGTAGTATTCCGGGGGGCACTGAAGCTTTCTTT. Its protein product is CASSIPGGTEAFF.